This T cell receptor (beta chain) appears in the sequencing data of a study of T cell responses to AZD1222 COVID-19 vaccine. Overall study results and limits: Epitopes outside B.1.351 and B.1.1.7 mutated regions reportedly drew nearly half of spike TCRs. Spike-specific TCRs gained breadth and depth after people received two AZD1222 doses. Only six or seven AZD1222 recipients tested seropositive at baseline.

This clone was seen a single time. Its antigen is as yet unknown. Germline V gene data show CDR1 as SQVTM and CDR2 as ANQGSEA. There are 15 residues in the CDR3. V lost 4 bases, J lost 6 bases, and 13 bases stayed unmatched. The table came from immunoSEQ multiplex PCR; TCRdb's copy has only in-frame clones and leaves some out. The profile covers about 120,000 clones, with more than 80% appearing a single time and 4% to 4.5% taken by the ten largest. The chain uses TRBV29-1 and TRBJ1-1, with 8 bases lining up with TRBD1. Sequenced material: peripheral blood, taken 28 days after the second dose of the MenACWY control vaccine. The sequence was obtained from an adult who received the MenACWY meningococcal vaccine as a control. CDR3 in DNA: TGCAGCGTTGGAGACAGGGGTGATAGAGGCTCTGAAGCTTTCTTT. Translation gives CSVGDRGDRGSEAFF.